One T cell receptor (beta chain) is described in this entry. CDR1 and CDR2 from the germline V gene are SGHRS and YFSETQ. This CDR3 is 15 amino acids long. V lost 4 bases, J lost 1 base, and 5 bases stayed unmatched. The data were taken from a study of blood T cell repertoires in COVID-19. The wider study: Sites across the United States, Italy and Spain contributed samples from acute and convalescent COVID-19.

Sequencing used immunoSEQ multiplex PCR; TCRdb keeps in-frame clones, though not all of them. This repertoire shows some 13,000 clones, 65% to 90% found once; its top ten account for about 53%. This TCR was sampled from a man of 80 years or more with acute or convalescent COVID-19. The chain has TRBV5-1 and TRBJ2-3, with 8 nucleotides matching TRBD1. Material for sequencing was peripheral blood. The CDR3 DNA is TGCGCCAGCAGCGCGACAGGGGTAGGCACAGATACGCAGTATTTT. Translation: CASSATGVGTDTQYF.